Presented here are 12 T cell receptor beta chains from one specimen sequenced in a study of cytomegalovirus exposure and HLA in healthy donors. The primer mix had 60 Vbeta and 13 Jbeta primers. Repertoires were generated with immunoSEQ multiplex PCR, while TCRdb's copy carries only in-frame clones and drops some. The sample shows around 110,000 clones, about 74% of them seen only once. The sequenced sample was PBMCs. Receptor source: a man aged 30 to 39 in good health and CMV-seropositive.

The V and J genes are TRBV13 and TRBJ2-3, with D tentatively TRBD1 (5 bases). V was cut by 8 bases and J by 10 bases, with 19 bases left in between. From germline, CDR1 is PRHDT and CDR2 FYEKMQ (reference sequence). The CDR3 has 13 amino acids. CDR3 loop: CASPLFQPQAQYF. CDR3 sequence (DNA): TGTGCCAGCCCCCTCTTTCAACCACAGGCGCAGTATTTT.

The V call is TRBV30, the J call TRBJ2-5; TRBD1 matches 11 bases. Germline assignment: CDR1 GTSNPN and CDR2 SVGIG (reference sequence). The CDR3 is 14 residues long. The V and J ends lost 1 base and 4 bases, in that order; junction bases with no gene match: 2. The CDR3 sequence: CAWSADRGRETQYF. For the CDR3, the DNA is TGTGCCTGGAGTGCGGACAGGGGGCGAGAGACCCAGTACTTC.

Notes on this clone: One end of the junction does not line up with germline, which may come from a read error. The chain combines TRBV7-9 with TRBJ1-3; 9 bases match TRBD1. This CDR3 contains 13 residues. Germline V CDR1 and CDR2: SEHNR, FQNEAQ (reference sequence). CDR3 residues: CSSILRDRDTIYF. The CDR3 DNA reads as TGTTCCAGCATCCTCCGGGACAGGGACACCATATATTTT.

The V and J genes are TRBV6-1 and TRBJ2-7; D is unclear. Germline V CDR1 and CDR2: MNHNS, SASEGT. The CDR3 is 11 amino acids. V lost 8 bases to trimming and J lost 6 bases, with 11 bases between them. CDR3 nucleotides: TGTGCCAGCCATGAAGTCTCCGAGCAGTACTTC. Residues: CASHEVSEQYF.

The chain uses TRBV6-1 and TRBJ1-5; D is perhaps TRBD1 (5 bases). The germline gives CDR1 MNHNS, CDR2 SASEGT. Trimming shortened V by 3 bases and J by 7 bases, and 16 bases separated the two germline ends. The CDR3 length is 15 residues. Here the CDR3 DNA reads TGTGCCAGCAGTGACTCAACAGGAACGGAACAGCCCCAGCATTTT. This translates into CASSDSTGTEQPQHF.

This clone was seen once. This chain joins TRBV15 and TRBJ1-2; unclear D gene. From germline, CDR1 is LNHNV and CDR2 YYDKDF (reference sequence). CDR3 length equals 15 residues. Between the trimmed V and J ends, which lost 0 bases and 1 base, there was a span of 9 bases. The CDR3, as DNA: TGTGCCACCAGCAGAGATGATCGGGTTAACTATGGCTACACCTTC. It yields the protein CATSRDDRVNYGYTF.

Only a few counts were recorded for this clone. V is TRBV29-1 and J is TRBJ2-4; 7 bases line up with TRBD1. This CDR3 spans 13 amino acids. Germline trimming cut 5 bases from V and 0 bases from J; bases unmatched to any gene: 1. CDR1 is SQVTM and CDR2 is ANQGSEA in the germline V gene. The CDR3 nucleotides are TGCAGCGTTCGACAGGGAGCCAAAAACATTCAGTACTTC. It encodes CSVRQGAKNIQYF.

This clone was seen a handful of times. This rearrangement joins TRBV2 to TRBJ2-6; no clear D. Trimming removed 5 bases at V and 1 base at J, with 6 bases between. The CDR3 runs 14 residues. Germline assignment: CDR1 SNHLY and CDR2 FYNNEI. CDR3 sequence reads: CASSQESGANVLTF. DNA for the CDR3: TGTGCCAGCAGTCAGGAATCTGGGGCCAACGTCCTGACTTTC.

CDR3 residues: CASSPMFRTDSGNTIYF. For the CDR3, the DNA is TGTGCCAGCTCACCAATGTTTCGAACTGACTCTGGAAACACCATATATTTT. The V and J genes are TRBV18 and TRBJ1-3; D is ambiguous. Trimming removed 2 bases from V and 0 bases from J, with 14 bases in between. The CDR3 is 17 residues long. The V gene's germline CDR1 is KGHSH and CDR2 LQKENI.

This clone was seen more than once but under ten times. The chain combines TRBV4-1 with TRBJ2-7; maybe TRBD1 (6 bases). Trimming cost V 2 bases and J 2 bases, with 13 bases left between them. CDR3 size: 15 residues. Germline CDR1 reads MGHRA; CDR2 reads YSYEKL. CDR3 DNA: TGCGCCAGCAGCCAATACCCGACAGGCCCCTACGAGCAGTACTTC. It translates to CASSQYPTGPYEQYF.

The rearrangement links TRBV7-9 to TRBJ2-3; weak D call: TRBD1 (6 bases). CDR1 is SEHNR, CDR2 FQNEAQ, per germline (reference sequence). V gave up 1 base and J gave up 6 bases, with 17 bases separating them. The CDR3 spans 16 residues. DNA of the CDR3: TGTGCCAGCAGCTTAGATTTAGGCAGGGGAGACGATACGCAGTATTTT. Its protein is CASSLDLGRGDDTQYF.

The rearrangement uses TRBV4-3 and TRBJ2-3; the match to TRBD2 covers 8 bases. The V gene end was trimmed by 1 base and the J gene end by 1 base; junction bases not matched to a gene: 1. The CDR3 is 15 amino acids. Germline V gene data show CDR1 as LGHNA and CDR2 as YSLEER. The CDR3 here is CASSQGAGGTDTQYF. Written as DNA, the CDR3 is TGCGCCAGCAGCCAAGGAGCGGGGGGCACAGATACGCAGTATTTT.